The sequence of this T cell receptor beta chain was determined in a study of T cell responses to AZD1222 COVID-19 vaccine. Study observations and caveats: Spike-specific TCR breadth and depth rose after two AZD1222 doses. Repertoires were sampled only after the peak T cell response. Unmutated variant regions reportedly attract nearly half of all spike-specific TCRs.

Concerning this clone: Its cognate antigen is unknown.

Here immunoSEQ multiplex PCR was the method, and the copy in TCRdb shows in-frame clones only, minus some. The data show 110,000 to 150,000 clones, approximately 86% seen once. Germline V gene data show CDR1 as SQVTM and CDR2 as ANQGSEA. The ends were cut back, 4 bases at V and 1 base at J, with 14 bases in the middle. This CDR3 comprises 14 residues. The receptor's source is an adult in good health. The sample was peripheral blood, taken on day 0 of AZD1222 vaccination. The V gene is TRBV29-1, the J gene TRBJ2-7; maybe TRBD1 (6 bases). The CDR3 protein is CSVAWQGRSYEQYF. CDR3 in DNA: TGCAGCGTTGCTTGGCAGGGGAGATCCTACGAGCAGTACTTC.